This T cell receptor (beta chain) was captured by sequencing in a study of spatial heterogeneity in lung cancer (dated by TCRdb to between 2018 and 2021). Looking at the study overall: Beta-chain transcripts were consistently detected in greater numbers than alpha-chain transcripts, which likely reflected higher beta-chain transcript abundance. In tumor regions, TCR transcript counts showed a strong correlation with a T cell transcriptional module score derived from matched bulk RNA-seq. In the raw uncorrected reads, each unique combination of TCR and UMI appeared on average more than ten times. In non-small cell lung cancer, the study made a quantitative comparison of TCR alpha and beta repertoires among multiple tumor regions, matched nontumor lung and blood. TCR repertoire features were related to nonsynonymous mutation counts determined by whole-exome sequencing of tumor tissue. Both alpha and beta chains were TCR-sequenced in hundreds of tumor regions, 64 matched nontumor lung samples and around 50 PBMC samples obtained at surgery. Results the study describes overall, beyond this receptor: Confirming at a functional level the hypothesis that regional TCRs recognize regional mutations was considered to require additional single-cell paired TCR alpha and beta sequencing. TCR-seq was estimated to cover only approximately 7% of tumor T cells for alpha chains and 13% for beta chains. The count of ubiquitous expanded TCRs correlated with the count of ubiquitous nonsynonymous mutations, and the count of regional expanded TCRs correlated with the count of regional nonsynonymous mutations. A correlation was observed between the number of expanded intratumoral alpha and beta TCRs and the tumor nonsynonymous mutation count.

The library was produced with 5' RACE. The reads were generated on a NextSeq 500. The TCR library protocol attached a unique molecular identifier to each TCR cDNA molecule to allow correction of PCR and sequencing errors. The source study handled its data this way. TCR identification, UMI-based error correction and CDR3 extraction were performed with Decombinator tools. TCRs above a frequency of 2 per 1,000, corresponding to the top 1% of the tumor frequency distribution, were defined as expanded. Expanded tumor TCRs statistically deemed absent (corrected P<0.05) from at least one tumor region were classed as regional, and all other expanded tumor TCRs were classed as ubiquitous. Rényi diversity was computed with the R vegan package after subsampling each repertoire 100 times to 5,000 TCRs. CDR3 similarity networks were built from amino acid triplet string-kernel similarity, with CDR3s being connected when pairwise similarity was above 0.82. Using fastp at Q25 and MiXCR, TCRdb reprocessed the public reads and kept productive beta chains. Under each unique CDR3 protein, matching rows form one entry showing the most common genes and DNA. The V and J calls shown here were made by TCRdb, not taken from the authors' results. Here the sample has 2,300 or so distinct CDR3 sequences; roughly 23% occur a single time. Of the sample, roughly 25% falls within the top ten clones.

The CDR3 runs 16 residues from the cysteine to the phenylalanine. The kept DNA is CDR3 alone, 48 bases in frame from the first base. Trimming costs V 2 bases and J 0 bases, and their ends lie 11 bases apart. The intended sense of this specimen's time point label: sample taken at primary tumor resection. The donors were 65 to 90 patients from the lung TRACERx cohort who had early-stage, untreated non-small cell lung cancer. For TCR sequencing, whole RNA was extracted from tumor and nontumor lung tissue, or from cryopreserved PBMC samples, and no cell sorting was done. Patients were selected for TCR sequencing only if sufficient RNA was available from at least two tumor regions. Before being selected, tumor and adjacent nontumor lung specimens were reviewed by a lung pathologist. This clonotype was detected a few times. Its antigen is still unknown. Base qualities are not provided; no much larger clone lies one nucleotide away. Since the library was made to target alpha chains, this beta chain is a stray read and its abundance is not meaningful.

This receptor was taken from a male donor with early-stage non-small cell lung cancer. Here the sequenced sample was lung tumor tissue, taken at surgery. This chain joins TRBV23-1 to TRBJ2-1; a confident D gene designation cannot be given. TRBV23-1 is an ORF for which the function is uncertain. The DNA is TGCGCCAGCAGTCAACCTGCGAAAAGCTCCTACAATGAGCAGTTCTTC. Its product reads: CASSQPAKSSYNEQFF.